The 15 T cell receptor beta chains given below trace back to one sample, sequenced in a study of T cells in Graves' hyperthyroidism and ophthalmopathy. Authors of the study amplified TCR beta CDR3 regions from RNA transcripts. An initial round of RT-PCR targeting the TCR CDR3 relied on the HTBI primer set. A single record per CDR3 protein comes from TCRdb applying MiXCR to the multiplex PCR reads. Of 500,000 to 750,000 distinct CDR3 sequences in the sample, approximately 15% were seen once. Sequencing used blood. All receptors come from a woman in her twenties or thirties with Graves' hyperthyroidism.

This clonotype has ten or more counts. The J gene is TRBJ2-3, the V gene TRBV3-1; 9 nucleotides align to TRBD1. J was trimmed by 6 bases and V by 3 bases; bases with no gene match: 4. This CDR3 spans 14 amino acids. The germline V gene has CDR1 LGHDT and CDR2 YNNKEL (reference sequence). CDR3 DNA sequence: TGTGCCAGCAGCCATGGACAGGGGATTGATACGCAGTATTTT. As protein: CASSHGQGIDTQYF.

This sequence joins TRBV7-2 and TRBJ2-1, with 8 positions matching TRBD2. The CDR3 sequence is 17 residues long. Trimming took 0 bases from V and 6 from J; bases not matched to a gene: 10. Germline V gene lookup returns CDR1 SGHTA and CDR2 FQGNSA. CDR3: CASSLAGRGGVTNEQFF. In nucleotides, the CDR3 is TGTGCCAGCAGCTTAGCTGGTCGGGGGGGCGTAACCAATGAGCAGTTCTTC.

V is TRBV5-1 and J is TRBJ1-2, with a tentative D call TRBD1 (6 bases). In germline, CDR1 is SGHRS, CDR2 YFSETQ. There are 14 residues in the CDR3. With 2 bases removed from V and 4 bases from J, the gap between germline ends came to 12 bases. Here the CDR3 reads CASSFGGLVYGYTF. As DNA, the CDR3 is TGCGCCAGCAGCTTCGGGGGCTTGGTCTATGGCTACACCTTC.

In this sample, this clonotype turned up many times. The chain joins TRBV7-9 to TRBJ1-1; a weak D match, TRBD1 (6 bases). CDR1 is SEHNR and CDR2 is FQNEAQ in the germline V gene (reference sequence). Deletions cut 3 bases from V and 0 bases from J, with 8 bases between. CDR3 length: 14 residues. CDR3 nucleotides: TGTGCCAGCAGCTTGGGGGACATGAACACTGAAGCTTTCTTT. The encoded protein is CASSLGDMNTEAFF.

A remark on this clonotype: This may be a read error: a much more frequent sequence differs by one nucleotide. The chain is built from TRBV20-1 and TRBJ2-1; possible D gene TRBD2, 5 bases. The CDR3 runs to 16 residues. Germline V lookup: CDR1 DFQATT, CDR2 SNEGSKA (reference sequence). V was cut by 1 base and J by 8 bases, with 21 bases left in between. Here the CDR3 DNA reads TGCAGTGCTAGAGGTGGTAGCGAGAGGGCCGTTGATGAGCAGTTCTTC. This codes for CSARGGSERAVDEQFF.

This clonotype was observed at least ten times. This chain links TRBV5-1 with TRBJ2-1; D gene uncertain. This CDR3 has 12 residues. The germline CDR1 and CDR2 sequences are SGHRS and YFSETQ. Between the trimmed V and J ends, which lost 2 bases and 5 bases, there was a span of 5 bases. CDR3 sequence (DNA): TGCGCCAGCAGCTTCAGAAACAATGAGCAGTTCTTC. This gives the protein CASSFRNNEQFF.

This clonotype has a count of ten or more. In DNA, the CDR3 is TGCAGTGCTAGAATCCATCCGGCTAGCTCGTCAATCGGGGAGCTGTTTTTT. Its protein is CSARIHPASSSIGELFF. The rearrangement links TRBV20-1 to TRBJ2-2, with D possibly TRBD2 on 5 matching bases. V was clipped by 2 bases and J by 7 bases, with 23 bases between them. This CDR3 is 17 amino acids long. The germline V gene has CDR1 DFQATT and CDR2 SNEGSKA (reference sequence).

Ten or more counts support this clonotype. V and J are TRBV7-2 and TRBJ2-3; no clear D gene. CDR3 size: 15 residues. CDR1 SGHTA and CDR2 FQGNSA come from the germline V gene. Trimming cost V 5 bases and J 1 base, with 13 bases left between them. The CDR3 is CASSVSPLRTDTQYF. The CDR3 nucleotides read TGTGCCAGCAGCGTTAGTCCCCTTCGCACAGATACGCAGTATTTT.

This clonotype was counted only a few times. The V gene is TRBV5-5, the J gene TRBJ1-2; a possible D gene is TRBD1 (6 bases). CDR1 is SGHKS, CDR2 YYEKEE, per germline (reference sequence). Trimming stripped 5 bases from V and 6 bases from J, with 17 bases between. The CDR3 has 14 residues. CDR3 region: CASRAPPTGDGYTF. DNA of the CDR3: TGTGCCAGCAGGGCCCCTCCGACAGGTGATGGCTACACCTTC.

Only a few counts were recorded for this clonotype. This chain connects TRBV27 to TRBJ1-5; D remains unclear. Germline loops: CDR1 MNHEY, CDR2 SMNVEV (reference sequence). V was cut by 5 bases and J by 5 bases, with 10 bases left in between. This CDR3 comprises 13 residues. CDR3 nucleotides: TGTGCCAGCAGTCTCACCGGGCATCAGCCCCAGCATTTT. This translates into CASSLTGHQPQHF.

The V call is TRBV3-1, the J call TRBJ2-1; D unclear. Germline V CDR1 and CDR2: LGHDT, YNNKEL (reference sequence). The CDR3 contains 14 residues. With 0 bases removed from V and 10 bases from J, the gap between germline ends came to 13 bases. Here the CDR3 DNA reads TGTGCCAGCAGCCAAGAATTGGGGTCTGGGGAGCAGTTCTTC. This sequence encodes CASSQELGSGEQFF.

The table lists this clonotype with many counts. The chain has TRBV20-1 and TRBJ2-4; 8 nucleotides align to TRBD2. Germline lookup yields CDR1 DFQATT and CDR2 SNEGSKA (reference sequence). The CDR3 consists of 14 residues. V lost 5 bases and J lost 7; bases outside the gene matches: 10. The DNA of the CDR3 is TGCAGTGCTCCCGCGGGAGGATCTGGGAACATTCAGTACTTC. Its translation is CSAPAGGSGNIQYF.

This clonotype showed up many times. Written as DNA, the CDR3 is TGTGCCAGCAGCAGGACTAGCTACAATGAGCAGTTCTTC. Its translation is CASSRTSYNEQFF. The chain carries TRBV12-3 or TRBV12-4 and TRBJ2-1; the match to TRBD2 covers 7 bases. The CDR3 totals 13 residues. J lost 3 bases, V lost 6 bases, and 2 bases had no gene match.

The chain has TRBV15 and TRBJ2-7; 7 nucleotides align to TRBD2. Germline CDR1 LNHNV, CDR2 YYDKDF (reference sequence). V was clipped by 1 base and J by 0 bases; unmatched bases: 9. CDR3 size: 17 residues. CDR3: CATSRGRASGTSYEQYF. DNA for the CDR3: TGTGCCACCAGCAGAGGGAGGGCTAGCGGTACCTCCTACGAGCAGTACTTC.

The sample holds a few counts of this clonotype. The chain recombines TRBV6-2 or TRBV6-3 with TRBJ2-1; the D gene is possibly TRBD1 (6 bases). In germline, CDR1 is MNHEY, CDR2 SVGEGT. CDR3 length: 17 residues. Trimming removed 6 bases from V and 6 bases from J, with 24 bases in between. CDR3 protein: CASSPPTWTARFNEQFF. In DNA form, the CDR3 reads TGTGCCAGCAGCCCGCCGACATGGACAGCTCGATTCAATGAGCAGTTCTTC.